One and the same sample provided the 3 T cell receptor beta chains below, sequenced in a study of T cells after posttransplantation cyclophosphamide. Profiled with immunoSEQ multiplex PCR; TCRdb holds only in-frame clones, not every one. The specimen has around 12,000 clones, none found just once. A marrow graft followed busulfan-fludarabine conditioning, with cyclophosphamide on days +3 and +4. Specimen: PBMCs, collected after allogeneic stem cell transplant with posttransplant cyclophosphamide. Source of these receptors: a female patient aged 40-49 years who received an allogeneic stem cell transplant from an unrelated donor, was CMV-positive, and had acute GVHD only. Some T cells may possibly be graft donor cells.

This clone turned up a few times. V and J are TRBV19 and TRBJ1-2; 7 nucleotides align to TRBD1. Germline V gene sequence: CDR1 LNHDA, CDR2 SQIVND (reference sequence). The CDR3 length is 14 residues. V dropped 1 base and J dropped 4; count of bases not matched to a gene: 3. The CDR3 region is CASSIVEGAYGYTF. CDR3 sequence (DNA): TGTGCCAGTAGTATAGTGGAGGGGGCCTATGGCTACACCTTC.

In its sample, this clone was seen many times. The chain joins TRBV7-9 to TRBJ1-4; the D gene is possibly TRBD1 (5 bases). The length of the CDR3 is 13 residues. Germline CDR1 SEHNR, CDR2 FQNEAQ (reference sequence). The V end lost 6 bases, the J end lost 4 bases, and 9 bases lay between the germline ends. The CDR3, as DNA: TGTGCCAGCAGGCCTCAGGGTAATGAAAAACTGTTTTTT. Encoded protein: CASRPQGNEKLFF.

This clone was detected many times. This chain joins TRBV4-1 and TRBJ1-5, with D uncertain. The CDR3 is 13 residues long. Trimming pared 2 bases from V and 9 bases from J, leaving 11 bases between. The germline V gene has CDR1 MGHRA and CDR2 YSYEKL. The CDR3 sequence: CASSQSRVGPQHF. The CDR3 DNA reads as TGCGCCAGCAGCCAATCTCGAGTTGGGCCCCAGCATTTT.